The 20 T cell receptor beta chains given below trace back to one sample, sequenced in a study of shared clonotypes between healthy human individuals. Using immunoSEQ multiplex PCR, the repertoire was profiled, and TCRdb retains in-frame clones only, with some absent. The table includes millions of clones, roughly 94% detected once. The sequenced material came from naive CD4+ T cells sorted from blood. The subset was: CD45RA+ positively selected. The receptors here all came from a man younger than 35 in good health.

Points on this clone: Additional DNA sequences in this sample encode the identical CDR3. The chain employs TRBV6-4 and TRBJ2-2; 7 positions match TRBD1. Germline CDR1 MRHNA, CDR2 SNTAGT. The CDR3 consists of 14 residues. V gave up 4 bases and J gave up 2 bases; unmatched junction bases: 1. The CDR3 DNA is TGTGCCAGCAGTGGACAGGGTAACACCGGGGAGCTGTTTTTT. Its protein product is CASSGQGNTGELFF.

As concerns this clone: Additional DNA sequences in this sample encode the identical CDR3. The gene calls are TRBV6-5 and TRBJ2-7; possibly TRBD2 for D (6 bases). Germline CDR1 and CDR2: MNHEY and SVGAGI. The CDR3 loop spans 12 amino acids. V lost 2 bases and J 6 bases, leaving 8 bases between the germline ends. The DNA for the CDR3 is TGTGCCAGCAGTTACATCGGGGGCGAGCAGTACTTC. Translated: CASSYIGGEQYF.

This clone showed up just once. The chain uses TRBV7-2 and TRBJ2-3; unclear D gene. Germline V gene sequence: CDR1 SGHTA, CDR2 FQGNSA. V dropped 4 bases and J dropped 0 bases, with 8 bases sitting between them. CDR3 size: 14 residues. CDR3 in amino acids: CASSYDHSTDTQYF. In nucleotides, the CDR3 is TGTGCCAGCAGCTATGACCACAGCACAGATACGCAGTATTTT.

The genes are TRBV7-2 and TRBJ1-4; 8 bases line up with TRBD1. CDR1 is SGHTA and CDR2 is FQGNSA in the germline V gene. This CDR3 is 15 amino acids long. V lost 8 bases to trimming and J lost 0 bases; unmatched junction nucleotides: 5. The CDR3 sequence: CASGRQGSTNEKLFF. The CDR3, as DNA: TGTGCCAGCGGCCGACAGGGGTCAACTAATGAAAAACTGTTTTTT.

This chain links TRBV6-5 with TRBJ2-2; possibly TRBD1 or TRBD2 for D (6 bases each). The germline V and J ends were trimmed by 2 bases and 4 bases, with 11 bases remaining between them. This CDR3 has 15 amino acids. CDR1 MNHEY and CDR2 SVGAGI come from the germline V gene. The CDR3 loop is CASSYGGLPTGELFF. In nucleotides, the CDR3 is TGTGCCAGCAGTTACGGGGGGCTACCCACCGGGGAGCTGTTTTTT.

This clone came up many times. This specimen includes other DNA sequences encoding the same CDR3. This chain's CDR3 is CASGLTSGTDTQYF. In DNA, the CDR3 is TGTGCTAGTGGCCTGACTAGCGGCACAGATACGCAGTATTTT. The chain has TRBV12-5 and TRBJ2-3; 8 bases align to TRBD2. There are 14 residues in the CDR3. Trimming cost V 6 bases and J 1 base; bases outside gene matches: 3. Looked up from germline, CDR1 is LGHNT and CDR2 is FRNRAP.

This chain uses TRBV2 with TRBJ1-3; tentative D call: TRBD1 (6 bases). The length of the CDR3 is 17 residues. Germline lookup yields CDR1 SNHLY and CDR2 FYNNEI. The germline V and J ends were trimmed by 6 bases and 0 bases, with 18 bases remaining between them. This CDR3 reads CASRLDIGQSSGNTIYF. CDR3 in DNA: TGTGCCAGCAGACTAGATATCGGACAGAGCTCTGGAAACACCATATATTTT.

The chain recombines TRBV5-4 with TRBJ1-6; TRBD1 aligns across 8 bases. V lost 4 bases to trimming and J lost 10 bases; unmatched junction nucleotides: 7. In germline, CDR1 is SGHNT, CDR2 YYREEE (reference sequence). There are 14 residues in the CDR3. CDR3: CASSTRQGRSPLHF. The CDR3 DNA is TGTGCCAGCAGCACCCGACAGGGGCGGTCACCCCTCCACTTT.

This chain joins TRBV10-3 and TRBJ2-1, with 8 nucleotides matching TRBD2. V lost 7 bases, J lost 5 bases, and 4 bases stayed unmatched. This CDR3 has 13 residues. The germline CDR1 and CDR2 sequences are ENHRY and SYGVKD. This chain's CDR3 is CAIKGLEHNEQFF. The CDR3 nucleotides read TGTGCCATCAAGGGACTAGAGCACAATGAGCAGTTCTTC.

This clone occurred once. The chain couples TRBV11-2 to TRBJ1-6; a possible D gene is TRBD1 (6 bases). This CDR3 contains 16 residues. Trimming took 4 bases from V and 1 from J, leaving 11 bases between them. The germline CDR1 and CDR2 sequences are SGHAT and FQNNGV. The CDR3 is CASSSPQGSYNSPLHF. The CDR3 bases are TGTGCCAGCAGCTCACCACAGGGTTCCTATAATTCACCCCTCCACTTT.

This rearrangement joins TRBV4-3 to TRBJ2-2, with D possibly TRBD1 on 6 matching bases. CDR3 length: 15 amino acids. The V gene's germline CDR1 is LGHNA and CDR2 YSLEER. With 0 bases removed from V and 4 bases from J, the gap between germline ends came to 9 bases. As DNA, the CDR3 is TGCGCCAGCAGCCAAGAGGGGGCGGCCACCGGGGAGCTGTTTTTT. It yields the protein CASSQEGAATGELFF.

The gene calls are TRBV29-1 and TRBJ1-2, with no clear D. The CDR3 is made up of 12 amino acids. V lost 5 bases and J 4 bases, leaving 11 bases between the germline ends. The germline V gene has CDR1 SQVTM and CDR2 ANQGSEA. The CDR3 nucleotides are TGCAGCGTTTCGCAGCCGGGCTATGGCTACACCTTC. It codes for CSVSQPGYGYTF.

V usage is TRBV7-2 and J usage is TRBJ2-3; perhaps TRBD2 as D (6 bases). Per the germline V gene, CDR1 is SGHTA and CDR2 is FQGNSA. This CDR3 is 15 amino acids long. Trimming pared 5 bases from V and 4 bases from J, leaving 16 bases between. This CDR3 reads CASSPRGGVPDTQYF. For the CDR3, the DNA is TGTGCCAGCAGCCCACGGGGCGGGGTGCCAGATACGCAGTATTTT.

This chain links TRBV7-3 with TRBJ2-5; D gene uncertain. V shed 4 bases and J shed 2 bases, with 17 bases lying between them. CDR1 and CDR2 (germline): SGHTA, FQGTGA. The length of the CDR3 is 16 residues. The CDR3 region is CASSSTTGVFQETQYF. The DNA of the CDR3 is TGTGCCAGCAGCTCCACAACCGGAGTCTTTCAAGAGACCCAGTACTTC.

This clone was counted once. This chain uses TRBV11-2 with TRBJ2-3; no clear D gene. Germline V gene data show CDR1 as SGHAT and CDR2 as FQNNGV. The length of the CDR3 is 13 residues. Trimming cost V 7 bases and J 8 bases, with 16 bases left between them. The CDR3, as DNA: TGTGCCAGCACCCTACTTGTAGGTGGTACGCAGTATTTT. Translated: CASTLLVGGTQYF.

This sequence joins TRBV6-5 and TRBJ1-2; D unclear. V dropped 4 bases and J dropped 0 bases, with 12 bases sitting between them. This CDR3 has 15 amino acids. Germline loops: CDR1 MNHEY, CDR2 SVGAGI. The chain's CDR3 is CASSFLTGANYGYTF. The CDR3 bases are TGTGCCAGCAGTTTTCTAACTGGGGCTAACTATGGCTACACCTTC.

V usage is TRBV9 and J usage is TRBJ2-3; D gene unclear. This CDR3 is built from 18 residues. Germline CDR1 SGDLS, CDR2 YYNGEE. The V gene lost 0 bases and the J gene lost 3 bases, with 20 bases spanning the gap. CDR3 DNA sequence: TGTGCCAGCAGCGTAGTGGCTAGTTCAGGTCAGGCGACAGATACGCAGTATTTT. Protein product: CASSVVASSGQATDTQYF.

The chain is built from TRBV7-3 and TRBJ2-5, with 7 positions matching TRBD1. After removal of 5 bases from V and 4 bases from J, the junction contained 10 bases not matched to a gene. Per germline, CDR1 SGHTA and CDR2 FQGTGA. CDR3 length: 15 amino acids. This chain's CDR3 is CASSEGNRGRETQYF. For the CDR3, the DNA is TGTGCCAGCAGCGAGGGGAACAGGGGAAGAGAGACCCAGTACTTC.

V gene TRBV2 combines with J gene TRBJ2-1, with D unresolved. The germline V and J ends were trimmed by 4 bases and 0 bases, with 7 bases remaining between them. CDR1 is SNHLY, CDR2 FYNNEI, per germline. There are 14 residues in the CDR3. CDR3 residues: CASSVVHSYNEQFF. The CDR3 DNA follows: TGTGCCAGCAGTGTTGTCCACTCCTACAATGAGCAGTTCTTC. Supplemented by reference TRBV2 and TRBJ2-1, the full variable domain reads EPEVTQTPSHQVTQMGQEVILRCVPISNHLYFYWYRQILGQKVEFLVSFYNNEISEKSEIFDDQFSVERPDGSNFTLKIRSTKLEDSAMYFCASSVVHSYNEQFFGPGTRLTVL.

The chain is built from TRBV2 and TRBJ2-7, with TRBD1 matching 9 bases. Germline CDR1 and CDR2: SNHLY and FYNNEI. The CDR3 totals 14 residues. J was trimmed by 5 bases and V by 6 bases; bases with no gene match: 8. The CDR3 DNA follows: TGTGCCAGCAGCGGGACAGGGAAATTTAACGAGCAGTACTTC. Translated: CASSGTGKFNEQYF.